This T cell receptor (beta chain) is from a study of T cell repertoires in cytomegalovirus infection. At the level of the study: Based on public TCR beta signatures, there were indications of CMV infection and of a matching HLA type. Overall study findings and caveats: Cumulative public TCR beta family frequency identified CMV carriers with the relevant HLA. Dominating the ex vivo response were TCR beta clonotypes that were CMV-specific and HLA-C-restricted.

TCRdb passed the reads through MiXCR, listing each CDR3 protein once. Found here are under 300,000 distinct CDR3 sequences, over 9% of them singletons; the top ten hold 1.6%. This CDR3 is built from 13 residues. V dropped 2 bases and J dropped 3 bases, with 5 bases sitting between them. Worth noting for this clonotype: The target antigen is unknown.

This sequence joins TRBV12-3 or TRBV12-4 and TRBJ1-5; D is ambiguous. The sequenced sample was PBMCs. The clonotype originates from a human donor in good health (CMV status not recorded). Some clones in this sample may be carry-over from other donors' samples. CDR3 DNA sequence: TGTGCCAGCAGTTTATTCAACAATCAGCCCCAGCATTTT. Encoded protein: CASSLFNNQPQHF.